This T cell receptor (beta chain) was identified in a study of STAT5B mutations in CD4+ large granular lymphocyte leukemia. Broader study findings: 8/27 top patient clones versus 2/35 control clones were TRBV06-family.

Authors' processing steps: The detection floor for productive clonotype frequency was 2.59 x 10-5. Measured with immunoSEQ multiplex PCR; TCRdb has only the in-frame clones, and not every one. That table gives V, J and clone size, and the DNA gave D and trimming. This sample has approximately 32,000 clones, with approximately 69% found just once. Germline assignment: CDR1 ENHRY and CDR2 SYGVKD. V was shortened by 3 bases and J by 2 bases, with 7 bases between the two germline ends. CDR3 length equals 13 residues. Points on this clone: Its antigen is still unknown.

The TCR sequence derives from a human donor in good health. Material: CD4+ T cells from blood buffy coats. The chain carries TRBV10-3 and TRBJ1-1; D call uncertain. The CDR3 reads CAISEGPNTEAFF. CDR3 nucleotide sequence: TGTGCCATCAGTGAAGGGCCTAACACTGAAGCTTTCTTT.